This TCR beta chain was profiled in a study of shared T cell receptors in the human thymus. Germline CDR1 is SGDLS and CDR2 is YYNGEE. The ends lost 5 bases at V and 2 bases at J; junction bases unmatched: 8. The CDR3 length is 17 residues. This table comes from immunoSEQ multiplex PCR, and its TCRdb copy is limited to in-frame clones, with some not included. The top ten clones hold under 0.01% of a sample with about 660,000 clones, 87% of them seen once. These data were likewise used in another study, on human thymus T cells. That work adds: Thymic material originated from resections removed in the course of corrective heart surgery. Thymic repertoires overlap heavily among unrelated individuals, related research has reported.

This TCR derives from a boy in the first two years of life with a congenital heart defect. The specimen sequenced was thymocytes. The chain recombines TRBV9 with TRBJ2-3; 13 positions match TRBD2. As DNA, the CDR3 is TGTGCCAGCAGGGGAGGAGGACTAGCGGGGGCCACAGATACGCAGTATTTT. It specifies CASRGGGLAGATDTQYF.